The entry below describes one T cell receptor beta chain. Its antigen is not known. As for treatment: roughly 11-day PBMC culture with coronavirus spike peptide pools or control peptides (ViraFEST assay). First, ViraFEST expanded antigen-specific T cells with peptide pools, and next it sequenced the TCRs. The data stem from a study of vaccination and CD4 T cells after COVID-19. Looking at the study overall: Blood was drawn a median around 70 days post second dose, range 14 to 241. Stimulation of cells relied on overlapping spike peptides derived from SARS-CoV-2, HCoV-NL63, HCoV-OC43 and HCoV-229E.

Once obtained from cultured CD4+ T cells, the DNA was sequenced using the Oncomine TCR Beta short-read assay. MiXCR was run by TCRdb on the PCR reads, yielding one entry per CDR3 protein. The table lists approximately 20,000 distinct CDR3 sequences, approximately 31% of them singletons. In germline, CDR1 is KGHSH, CDR2 LQKENI. The CDR3 has 13 residues. The V and J ends lost 0 bases and 7 bases respectively, with 7 bases between them. Study findings and constraints: Within the convalescent patients, spike mono-reactivity was found in 304 of 307 vaccine-specific clones.

This sequence was found in a human donor with COVID-19. Material: cultured CD4+ T cells from blood. The chain employs TRBV18 and TRBJ2-1; maybe TRBD2 (6 bases). DNA for the CDR3: TGTGCCAGCTCACCACCGGGGGGAAATGAGCAGTTCTTC. Residues: CASSPPGGNEQFF.